A single sample gave rise to the 25 T cell receptor beta chains below, sequenced in a study of CD8+ T cells in alopecia areata. Extracted RNA was reverse transcribed, and the resulting cDNA served as sequencing template. Assay used: immunoSEQ multiplex PCR; TCRdb lists only in-frame clones, some missing. This sample has about 190,000 clones; approximately 56% occur once, and the top ten carry 0.65% to 0.7%. Treatment meaning: oral pan-JAK inhibitor, 5-10 mg twice daily. This specimen consisted of CD4+ T cells sorted from blood, obtained at week 4, from a patient treated with tofacitinib. Receptors originate from a human donor with alopecia areata.

The V and J genes are TRBV27 and TRBJ2-7; no definite D call. This CDR3 is 15 amino acids long. Germline V CDR1 and CDR2: MNHEY, SMNVEV (reference sequence). V shed 6 bases and J shed 2 bases, with 17 bases lying between them. The CDR3 loop is CASSLRPFTAYEQYF. CDR3 nucleotides: TGTGCCAGCAGCCTCCGTCCTTTTACAGCCTACGAGCAGTACTTC.

This chain uses TRBV9 with TRBJ1-1, with 9 bases that match TRBD1. In germline, CDR1 is SGDLS, CDR2 YYNGEE. The trim removed 0 bases at V and 8 bases at J, leaving 2 bases unmatched. The CDR3 spans 13 residues. CDR3 nucleotides: TGTGCCAGCAGCGTAGAGGGACAGGGAGAAGCTTTCTTT. It encodes CASSVEGQGEAFF.

This chain joins TRBV20-1 and TRBJ1-2; no clear D gene. Germline V gene data show CDR1 as DFQATT and CDR2 as SNEGSKA (reference sequence). V was pared by 6 bases and J by 3 bases, with 8 bases between. This CDR3 comprises 11 residues. The CDR3 DNA reads as TGCAGTGCGATTCAGGACTATGGCTACACCTTC. This codes for CSAIQDYGYTF.

This clone was observed a handful of times. This chain joins TRBV15 and TRBJ2-1, with D possibly called TRBD1 or TRBD2 (6 bases each). The CDR3 sequence is 18 residues long. The germline V gene has CDR1 LNHNV and CDR2 YYDKDF (reference sequence). V gave up 0 bases and J gave up 6 bases, with 21 bases separating them. The DNA for the CDR3 is TGTGCCACCAGCAGAGATTCTCCCACAGGGAGGTTGATCAATGAGCAGTTCTTC. Its translation is CATSRDSPTGRLINEQFF.

This clone was picked up a small number of times. V usage is TRBV29-1 and J usage is TRBJ2-7, with 12 positions matching TRBD2. Germline V lookup: CDR1 SQVTM, CDR2 ANQGSEA. The ends lost 5 bases at V and 2 bases at J; junction bases unmatched: 4. The CDR3 runs to 14 residues. The CDR3 coding sequence is TGCAGCGTTCTAGCGGGAGGGAGGACCTACGAGCAGTACTTC. This sequence encodes CSVLAGGRTYEQYF.

This clone was counted between two and nine times. The chain is built from TRBV25-1 and TRBJ2-1; no clear D gene. Deletions cut 2 bases from V and 14 bases from J, with 10 bases between. This CDR3 is 11 amino acids long. Germline CDR1 and CDR2: MGHDK and SYGVNS. CDR3 nucleotides: TGTGCCAGCAGTGAACTAGAAAGGAAGTTCTTC. This translates into CASSELERKFF.

The table lists this clone with a few counts. Other DNA sequences from this sample encode an identical CDR3 as well. The chain uses TRBV5-1 and TRBJ1-2, with D unclear. Between the trimmed V and J ends, which lost 0 bases and 2 bases, there was a span of 5 bases. The CDR3 sequence is 13 residues long. Germline-derived CDR1 and CDR2 are SGHRS and YFSETQ. The CDR3 loop is CASSLGANYGYTF. In DNA, the CDR3 is TGCGCCAGCAGCTTGGGAGCCAACTATGGCTACACCTTC.

This clone has just a few counts. The gene calls are TRBV10-2 and TRBJ2-5, with TRBD2 matching 13 bases. CDR1 and CDR2 (germline): WSHSY, SAAADI. The CDR3 has 22 residues. Trimming removed 5 bases from V and 0 bases from J; junction bases left unmatched: 21. The CDR3 loop reads CASSLDTSGRDEIFSNQETQYF. Written as DNA, the CDR3 is TGCGCCAGCAGTCTAGATACTAGCGGGAGGGACGAGATCTTTTCTAACCAAGAGACCCAGTACTTC.

This clone was counted between two and nine times. V gene TRBV7-2 combines with J gene TRBJ2-1, with TRBD2 matching 9 bases. This CDR3 is 16 amino acids long. J was trimmed by 7 bases and V by 2 bases; bases with no gene match: 9. Germline lookup yields CDR1 SGHTA and CDR2 FQGNSA. The CDR3 loop is CASSLFAGGPGNEQFF. The CDR3 bases are TGTGCCAGCAGCTTATTTGCGGGAGGGCCGGGTAATGAGCAGTTCTTC. Drawing the rest from reference TRBV7-2 and TRBJ2-1, the complete variable domain is GAGVSQSPSNKVTEKGKDVELRCDPISGHTALYWYRQSLGQGLEFLIYFQGNSAPDKSGLPSDRFSAERTGGSVSTLTIQRTQQEDSAVYLCASSLFAGGPGNEQFFGPGTRLTVL.

This clone has only a few counts. The rearrangement joins TRBV29-1 to TRBJ2-3, with D tentatively TRBD2 (6 bases). V was clipped by 5 bases and J by 6 bases, with 9 bases between them. CDR1 is SQVTM and CDR2 is ANQGSEA in the germline V gene. CDR3 length equals 11 residues. CDR3 nucleotide sequence: TGCAGCGTTCTACGGGGGGATACGCAGTATTTT. It specifies CSVLRGDTQYF.

The CDR3 is CASSPLSQVKDPEAFF. CDR3 DNA: TGTGCCAGCTCACCACTCTCACAGGTAAAGGACCCTGAAGCTTTCTTT. The V and J genes are TRBV18 and TRBJ1-1, with D possibly matching TRBD1 (5 bases). Germline V gene lookup returns CDR1 KGHSH and CDR2 LQKENI. V was pared by 1 base and J by 6 bases, with 18 bases between. The CDR3 has 16 residues.

V and J are TRBV29-1 and TRBJ2-5; 14 nucleotides match TRBD2. CDR1 is SQVTM and CDR2 is ANQGSEA in the germline V gene. The CDR3 length is 14 residues. Trimming cost V 6 bases and J 1 base; bases outside gene matches: 1. This chain's CDR3 is CSVGTSGSQETQYF. The CDR3 nucleotides read TGCAGCGTCGGGACTAGCGGGAGCCAAGAGACCCAGTACTTC. Supplemented by reference TRBV29-1 and TRBJ2-5, the full variable domain reads SAVISQKPSRDICQRGTSLTIQCQVDSQVTMMFWYRQQPGQSLTLIATANQGSEATYESGFVIDKFPISRPNLTFSTLTVSNMSPEDSSIYLCSVGTSGSQETQYFGPGTRLLVL.

The genes are TRBV18 and TRBJ2-5; D may correspond to TRBD1 or TRBD2 (5 bases each). The CDR3 is made up of 13 amino acids. V lost 6 bases to trimming and J lost 11 bases, with 19 bases between them. The germline CDR1 and CDR2 sequences are KGHSH and LQKENI. The CDR3 reads CASSLLGLGEQYF. CDR3 DNA sequence: TGTGCCAGCTCTCTACTAGGCCTAGGGGAGCAGTACTTC. Combining the CDR3 with reference TRBV18 and TRBJ2-5 gives the whole variable domain NAGVMQNPRHLVRRRGQEARLRCSPMKGHSHVYWYRQLPEEGLKFMVYLQKENIIDESGMPKERFSAEFPKEGPSILRIQQVVRGDSAAYFCASSLLGLGEQYFGPGTRLLVL.

This clone has more than one count but fewer than ten. This same CDR3 is encoded by further DNA sequences in the sample. The V gene is TRBV7-8, the J gene TRBJ2-5; no clear D. With 5 bases removed from V and 4 bases from J, the gap between germline ends came to 5 bases. Germline V gene lookup returns CDR1 SGHVS and CDR2 FQNEAQ. This CDR3 region has 11 residues. CDR3 region: CASSPGETQYF. In nucleotides, the CDR3 is TGTGCCAGCAGCCCTGGAGAGACCCAGTACTTC.

This clone was observed a handful of times. This rearrangement joins TRBV5-6 to TRBJ2-5, with D hard to call. CDR1 and CDR2 from the germline V gene are SGHDT and YYEEEE. This CDR3 contains 11 residues. The V end lost 4 bases, the J end lost 1 base, and 2 bases lay between the germline ends. CDR3 coding DNA: TGTGCCAGCAGCGTCCAAGAGACCCAGTACTTC. It encodes CASSVQETQYF. The whole variable domain, remainder taken from reference TRBV5-6 and TRBJ2-5, is DAGVTQSPTHLIKTRGQQVTLRCSPKSGHDTVSWYQQALGQGPQFIFQYYEEEERQRGNFPDRFSGHQFPNYSSELNVNALLLGDSALYLCASSVQETQYFGPGTRLLVL.

This chain joins TRBV4-1 and TRBJ2-1; TRBD2 agrees at 13 bases. J was trimmed by 8 bases and V by 4 bases; bases with no gene match: 14. Germline V gives CDR1 MGHRA, CDR2 YSYEKL. CDR3 size: 18 residues. Here the CDR3 DNA reads TGCGCCAGCAGCCCTAGATCGACCACTAGCGGGAGGGCCGATGAGCAGTTCTTC. Translation: CASSPRSTTSGRADEQFF.

The V gene is TRBV18, the J gene TRBJ2-5; TRBD2 aligns across 10 bases. Germline V gives CDR1 KGHSH, CDR2 LQKENI. J was trimmed by 3 bases and V by 4 bases; bases with no gene match: 8. The CDR3 has 16 residues. The CDR3 is CASSLPVLAGEETQYF. CDR3 in DNA: TGTGCCAGCTCACTCCCCGTCCTAGCGGGAGAAGAGACCCAGTACTTC. Full variable domain (missing parts from reference TRBV18 and TRBJ2-5): NAGVMQNPRHLVRRRGQEARLRCSPMKGHSHVYWYRQLPEEGLKFMVYLQKENIIDESGMPKERFSAEFPKEGPSILRIQQVVRGDSAAYFCASSLPVLAGEETQYFGPGTRLLVL.

This sequence joins TRBV29-1 and TRBJ2-3; D is undetermined. The CDR3 is 12 amino acids. Trimming stripped 3 bases from V and 6 bases from J, with 10 bases between. The germline CDR1 and CDR2 sequences are SQVTM and ANQGSEA. CDR3 DNA: TGCAGCGTTGACGCCCAAGGGGATACGCAGTATTTT. Protein product: CSVDAQGDTQYF.

The sample holds one count of this clone. The J gene is TRBJ1-2, the V gene TRBV30; D ambiguous. The CDR3 contains 15 residues. Germline V CDR1 and CDR2: GTSNPN, SVGIG (reference sequence). V was clipped by 3 bases and J by 0 bases, with 14 bases between them. CDR3 in DNA: TGTGCCTGGAGCCTTACGGGAGCCGCTAACTATGGCTACACCTTC. Translated: CAWSLTGAANYGYTF. Full variable domain (remainder filled in from reference TRBV30 and TRBJ1-2): SQTIHQWPATLVQPVGSPLSLECTVEGTSNPNLYWYRQAAGRGLQLLFYSVGIGQISSEVPQNLSASRPQDRQFILSSKKLLLSDSGFYLCAWSLTGAANYGYTFGSGTRLTVV.

In its sample, this clone was seen a few times. The chain joins TRBV5-1 to TRBJ1-3; D not resolved. CDR3 length: 14 amino acids. Trimming took 1 base from V and 1 from J, leaving 6 bases between them. Germline V CDR1 and CDR2: SGHRS, YFSETQ. CDR3 sequence reads: CASSLLGSGNTIYF. The CDR3 nucleotides are TGCGCCAGCAGCTTGTTGGGGTCTGGAAACACCATATATTTT.

The gene calls are TRBV9 and TRBJ2-5; 10 bases line up with TRBD1. Germline V CDR1 and CDR2: SGDLS, YYNGEE. The V and J ends lost 3 bases and 0 bases, in that order; junction bases with no gene match: 2. CDR3 length: 15 residues. In DNA, the CDR3 is TGTGCCAGCAGCGCGGACAGGGGGTACCAAGAGACCCAGTACTTC. It yields the protein CASSADRGYQETQYF.

The rearrangement uses TRBV5-1 and TRBJ2-3; TRBD1 matches at 8 bases. This CDR3 is built from 15 residues. Germline V gives CDR1 SGHRS, CDR2 YFSETQ. J lost 2 bases, V lost 3 bases, and 5 bases had no gene match. CDR3 residues: CASSSGQGTTDTQYF. The CDR3 DNA reads TGCGCCAGCAGCTCTGGACAGGGAACCACAGATACGCAGTATTTT.

J is TRBJ2-7 and V is TRBV29-1; D possibly uses TRBD1 or TRBD2 (5 bases each). This CDR3 has 14 residues. The V gene lost 2 bases and the J gene lost 3 bases, with 14 bases spanning the gap. Germline loops: CDR1 SQVTM, CDR2 ANQGSEA. The CDR3 nucleotides read TGCAGCGTTGAACTCACGGGACCGTACTACGAGCAGTACTTC. Amino acids: CSVELTGPYYEQYF.

This chain links TRBV30 with TRBJ1-3, with D uncertain. With 3 bases removed from V and 3 bases from J, the gap between germline ends came to 6 bases. This CDR3 has 12 residues. Germline loops: CDR1 GTSNPN, CDR2 SVGIG (reference sequence). This CDR3 reads CAWRPGGNTIYF. In nucleotides, the CDR3 is TGTGCCTGGAGGCCGGGTGGAAACACCATATATTTT.

The chain uses TRBV29-1 and TRBJ2-2; TRBD2 matches 8 bases. The germline gives CDR1 SQVTM, CDR2 ANQGSEA. The CDR3 is 13 residues long. J was trimmed by 6 bases and V by 6 bases; bases with no gene match: 6. CDR3 in amino acids: CSVGTRFSGELFF. CDR3 bases: TGCAGCGTAGGGACTAGATTTTCCGGGGAGCTGTTTTTT.